These T cell receptor beta chains were read from a single sample in a study of beta chain features in type 1 diabetes. Using immunoSEQ multiplex PCR, the repertoire was profiled, and TCRdb retains in-frame clones only, with some absent. The top ten clones hold around 1.2% of a sample with some 150,000 clones, about 13% of them seen once. The sample was central memory CD4+ T cells from blood. Receptors originate from a man younger than 35 with type 1 diabetes. Both conserved end residues are part of each CDR3. Fields, in order: CDR3 protein, CDR3 DNA, J gene, V gene, D gene, clone size. D genes are given only for firm matches. The size of a clone is reported for some rows only, either as once, few or many, or as a class for expanded clones.

cdr3_aa: CAWDLGGSYGYTF
cdr3_nt: TGTGCCTGGGATCTGGGAGGCTCCTATGGCTACACCTTC
j_call: TRBJ1-2
v_call: TRBV30
d_call: .
clone_size: .

cdr3_aa: CASNQGVIRGQPQHF
cdr3_nt: TGTGCCAGTAATCAGGGGGTTATCCGCGGTCAGCCCCAGCATTTT
j_call: TRBJ1-5
v_call: TRBV19
d_call: TRBD1
clone_size: few

cdr3_aa: CASNTGGAKTVLNYEQYF
cdr3_nt: TGTGCCAGCAATACGGGGGGAGCGAAAACGGTCCTAAACTACGAGCAGTACTTC
j_call: TRBJ2-7
v_call: TRBV5-6
d_call: TRBD2
clone_size: .

cdr3_aa: CSVVRPGTANYGYTF
cdr3_nt: TGCAGCGTTGTTCGTCCCGGGACAGCTAACTATGGCTACACCTTC
j_call: TRBJ1-2
v_call: TRBV29-1
d_call: TRBD1
clone_size: few

cdr3_aa: CAWSVGGTNTGELFF
cdr3_nt: TGTGCCTGGAGTGTTGGGGGTACGAACACCGGGGAGCTGTTTTTT
j_call: TRBJ2-2
v_call: TRBV30
d_call: .
clone_size: .

cdr3_aa: CASSHRFANTGELFF
cdr3_nt: TGTGCCAGCAGTCACCGGTTCGCGAACACCGGGGAGCTGTTTTTT
j_call: TRBJ2-2
v_call: TRBV6-5
d_call: .
clone_size: .

cdr3_aa: CASSSRDSINTEAFF
cdr3_nt: TGTGCCAGCAGCTCGAGGGACAGCATAAACACTGAAGCTTTCTTT
j_call: TRBJ1-1
v_call: TRBV7-2
d_call: TRBD1
clone_size: .

cdr3_aa: CASSQDRDSLWRGEQYF
cdr3_nt: TGTGCCAGCAGCCAAGATAGAGACAGCCTTTGGAGGGGCGAGCAGTACTTC
j_call: TRBJ2-7
v_call: TRBV14
d_call: .
clone_size: .

cdr3_aa: CASSVAATTNYGYTF
cdr3_nt: TGTGCCAGCAGCGTAGCTGCGACGACTAACTATGGCTACACCTTC
j_call: TRBJ1-2
v_call: TRBV9
d_call: .
clone_size: .

cdr3_aa: CASIDGLSGANVLTF
cdr3_nt: TGTGCCAGCATCGACGGGTTATCTGGGGCCAACGTCCTGACTTTC
j_call: TRBJ2-6
v_call: TRBV28
d_call: .
clone_size: .

cdr3_aa: CASGDGRNTEAFF
cdr3_nt: TGTGCCAGTGGGGATGGGAGGAACACTGAAGCTTTCTTT
j_call: TRBJ1-1
v_call: TRBV2
d_call: .
clone_size: few

cdr3_aa: CASSEQGNDYQPQHF
cdr3_nt: TGTGCCAGCAGTGAGCAGGGGAATGATTATCAGCCCCAGCATTTT
j_call: TRBJ1-5
v_call: TRBV6-1
d_call: .
clone_size: few

cdr3_aa: CASGKGQASYEQYF
cdr3_nt: TGTGCTAGTGGAAAGGGACAGGCGTCCTACGAGCAGTACTTC
j_call: TRBJ2-7
v_call: TRBV12-5
d_call: TRBD1
clone_size: few

cdr3_aa: CASSQDGARADGGIGQFF
cdr3_nt: TGCGCCAGCAGCCAAGATGGGGCCAGGGCCGACGGGGGCATCGGGCAGTTCTTC
j_call: TRBJ2-1
v_call: TRBV4-1
d_call: .
clone_size: .

cdr3_aa: CASREGMYEQYF
cdr3_nt: TGCGCCAGCAGAGAGGGTATGTACGAGCAGTACTTC
j_call: TRBJ2-7
v_call: TRBV10-2
d_call: .
clone_size: .

cdr3_aa: CASSFSGPTSNTEAFF
cdr3_nt: TGCGCCAGCAGCTTCTCGGGGCCGACCTCGAACACTGAAGCTTTCTTT
j_call: TRBJ1-1
v_call: TRBV5-1
d_call: .
clone_size: few

cdr3_aa: CASSVAAGGTISGEQYF
cdr3_nt: TGTGCCAGCAGCGTAGCGGCCGGAGGGACTATTTCAGGGGAGCAGTACTTC
j_call: TRBJ2-7
v_call: TRBV9
d_call: TRBD2
clone_size: few

cdr3_aa: CASSFLSGVWGEQFF
cdr3_nt: TGTGCCAGCAGCTTCCTCAGCGGCGTATGGGGTGAGCAGTTCTTC
j_call: TRBJ2-1
v_call: TRBV7-9
d_call: .
clone_size: .

cdr3_aa: CASSLAHTRNLNTEAFF
cdr3_nt: TGTGCCAGCAGTTTGGCACATACCAGAAATTTGAACACTGAAGCTTTCTTT
j_call: TRBJ1-1
v_call: TRBV27
d_call: .
clone_size: .

cdr3_aa: CASSTSRDPNSPLHF
cdr3_nt: TGTGCCAGCAGCACATCCCGTGACCCTAATTCACCCCTCCACTTT
j_call: TRBJ1-6
v_call: TRBV7-9
d_call: .
clone_size: medium-sized

cdr3_aa: CASSFRRVGQETQYF
cdr3_nt: TGTGCCAGCAGTTTCCGCAGGGTTGGGCAAGAGACCCAGTACTTC
j_call: TRBJ2-5
v_call: TRBV27
d_call: .
clone_size: .

cdr3_aa: CASSSGHGLTSTDTQYF
cdr3_nt: TGTGCCAGCAGCTCAGGTCACGGACTGACGAGCACAGATACGCAGTATTTT
j_call: TRBJ2-3
v_call: TRBV7-8
d_call: .
clone_size: few

cdr3_aa: CASSLSIRGAQPQHF
cdr3_nt: TGTGCCAGCAGTTTAAGTATTAGGGGGGCTCAGCCCCAGCATTTT
j_call: TRBJ1-5
v_call: TRBV28
d_call: .
clone_size: .

cdr3_aa: CAWSVGISEEKLFF
cdr3_nt: TGTGCCTGGAGTGTCGGGATATCGGAGGAAAAACTGTTTTTT
j_call: TRBJ1-4
v_call: TRBV30
d_call: .
clone_size: few

cdr3_aa: CASRAETGRGYTF
cdr3_nt: TGTGCCAGCAGGGCGGAAACTGGCCGGGGCTACACCTTC
j_call: TRBJ1-2
v_call: TRBV25-1
d_call: .
clone_size: few

cdr3_aa: CASSIGSGGEKLFF
cdr3_nt: TGTGCCAGTAGTATCGGGTCCGGCGGTGAAAAACTGTTTTTT
j_call: TRBJ1-4
v_call: TRBV19
d_call: .
clone_size: .

cdr3_aa: CASSRDRGVYEQYF
cdr3_nt: TGTGCCTCCTCTCGGGACAGGGGGGTCTACGAGCAGTACTTC
j_call: TRBJ2-7
v_call: TRBV30
d_call: TRBD1
clone_size: few

cdr3_aa: CASSSQGAHQETQYF
cdr3_nt: TGTGCCAGCAGCTCACAGGGGGCACATCAAGAGACCCAGTACTTC
j_call: TRBJ2-5
v_call: TRBV7-6
d_call: TRBD1
clone_size: few

cdr3_aa: CASSPLAGEVGEQFF
cdr3_nt: TGTGCCAGCTCACCACTAGCGGGGGAAGTAGGTGAGCAGTTCTTC
j_call: TRBJ2-1
v_call: TRBV18
d_call: TRBD2
clone_size: few

cdr3_aa: CAITTGHDSPLHF
cdr3_nt: TGTGCCATCACCACGGGCCACGATTCACCCCTCCACTTT
j_call: TRBJ1-6
v_call: TRBV10-3
d_call: .
clone_size: few

cdr3_aa: CSARPPAGYTF
cdr3_nt: TGCAGTGCCCGACCCCCAGCCGGCTACACCTTC
j_call: TRBJ1-2
v_call: TRBV20-1
d_call: .
clone_size: .

cdr3_aa: CAWKRNGNEAFF
cdr3_nt: TGTGCCTGGAAACGTAACGGAAATGAAGCTTTCTTT
j_call: TRBJ1-1
v_call: TRBV30
d_call: .
clone_size: few

cdr3_aa: CASKKTGTDNSPLHF
cdr3_nt: TGTGCCAGCAAAAAGACCGGGACGGATAATTCACCCCTCCACTTT
j_call: TRBJ1-6
v_call: TRBV6-5
d_call: .
clone_size: few

cdr3_aa: CASSMDRPNTEAFF
cdr3_nt: TGTGCCAGCAGCATGGACAGACCGAACACTGAAGCTTTCTTT
j_call: TRBJ1-1
v_call: TRBV7-9
d_call: .
clone_size: .

cdr3_aa: CASSPPSSGYEQYF
cdr3_nt: TGTGCCAGCTCACCACCGAGTAGCGGCTACGAGCAGTACTTC
j_call: TRBJ2-7
v_call: TRBV18
d_call: .
clone_size: many

cdr3_aa: CSVERTGTNTGELFF
cdr3_nt: TGCAGCGTTGAGCGTACAGGAACTAACACCGGGGAGCTGTTTTTT
j_call: TRBJ2-2
v_call: TRBV29-1
d_call: .
clone_size: few

cdr3_aa: CASSLSDGYSYEQYF
cdr3_nt: TGTGCCAGCAGTCTCTCTGACGGGTACTCCTACGAGCAGTACTTC
j_call: TRBJ2-7
v_call: TRBV28
d_call: .
clone_size: .

cdr3_aa: CASSLARGLTEAFF
cdr3_nt: TGTGCCAGCAGCTTAGCGAGGGGGCTCACTGAAGCTTTCTTT
j_call: TRBJ1-1
v_call: TRBV11-2
d_call: TRBD1
clone_size: few

cdr3_aa: CASSPAIPHTEAFF
cdr3_nt: TGTGCCAGCAGCCCAGCCATTCCCCACACTGAAGCTTTCTTT
j_call: TRBJ1-1
v_call: TRBV7-2
d_call: .
clone_size: .

cdr3_aa: CSVEQGATDTQYF
cdr3_nt: TGCAGCGTTGAGCAGGGAGCGACAGATACGCAGTATTTT
j_call: TRBJ2-3
v_call: TRBV29-1
d_call: .
clone_size: .

cdr3_aa: CASSDSGFRQFF
cdr3_nt: TGCGCCAGCAGCGACTCAGGGTTTCGGCAGTTCTTC
j_call: TRBJ2-1
v_call: TRBV10-1
d_call: .
clone_size: few

cdr3_aa: CASSYSSGFGYTF
cdr3_nt: TGTGCCAGCAGTTACTCTTCAGGGTTTGGCTACACCTTC
j_call: TRBJ1-2
v_call: TRBV6-5
d_call: .
clone_size: few

cdr3_aa: CASSSRTDYGYTF
cdr3_nt: TGTGCCAGCAGCTCACGGACAGATTATGGCTACACCTTC
j_call: TRBJ1-2
v_call: TRBV7-9
d_call: .
clone_size: .

cdr3_aa: CASSSNMDTGELFF
cdr3_nt: TGCGCCAGCAGCTCGAACATGGACACCGGGGAGCTGTTTTTT
j_call: TRBJ2-2
v_call: TRBV5-1
d_call: .
clone_size: .

cdr3_aa: CAISESVAGGYNEQFF
cdr3_nt: TGTGCCATCAGTGAGTCGGTAGCGGGGGGATACAATGAGCAGTTCTTC
j_call: TRBJ2-1
v_call: TRBV10-3
d_call: TRBD2
clone_size: .

cdr3_aa: CASSSGQKNSPLHF
cdr3_nt: TGTGCCAGCAGCTCCGGACAGAAAAATTCACCCCTCCACTTT
j_call: TRBJ1-6
v_call: TRBV7-9
d_call: .
clone_size: .

cdr3_aa: CAWSSGANVLTF
cdr3_nt: TGTGCCTGGAGCTCTGGGGCCAACGTCCTGACTTTC
j_call: TRBJ2-6
v_call: TRBV30
d_call: .
clone_size: many

cdr3_aa: CASSLGMGLGDTQYF
cdr3_nt: TGTGCCAGTAGTCTTGGGATGGGGCTGGGAGATACGCAGTATTTT
j_call: TRBJ2-3
v_call: TRBV19
d_call: .
clone_size: .